This T cell receptor (beta chain) was identified in a study of identical twins' blood T cells. Study in general: Around 50 million reads came from about twelve libraries, six alpha, six beta.

The donors were healthy female monozygous twins, three pairs in total. Likely shared infections and vaccines: all three twin pairs were reared together. Overall study findings and caveats: Environmental influences on twin similarity could not be excluded.

Notes on this clonotype: Its antigen is unidentified.

The CDR3 has 15 amino acids. Germline V gene sequence: CDR1 SNHLY, CDR2 FYNNEI. Trimming cost V 7 bases and J 2 bases; bases outside gene matches: 7. Using its own MiXCR run on the 5' RACE reads, TCRdb lists one record per CDR3 protein. Among 350,000 to 400,000 distinct CDR3 sequences, roughly 27% were seen once, and the ten largest hold about 6.1%. The sample comprised PBMCs. J is TRBJ2-1 and V is TRBV2; TRBD1 agrees at 8 bases. The source of this sequence is a woman aged 18 to 50 in good health. The CDR3 coding sequence is TGTGCCAGCACTGTGGAGACAGGGGCCTACAATGAGCAGTTCTTC. Amino acid sequence: CASTVETGAYNEQFF.